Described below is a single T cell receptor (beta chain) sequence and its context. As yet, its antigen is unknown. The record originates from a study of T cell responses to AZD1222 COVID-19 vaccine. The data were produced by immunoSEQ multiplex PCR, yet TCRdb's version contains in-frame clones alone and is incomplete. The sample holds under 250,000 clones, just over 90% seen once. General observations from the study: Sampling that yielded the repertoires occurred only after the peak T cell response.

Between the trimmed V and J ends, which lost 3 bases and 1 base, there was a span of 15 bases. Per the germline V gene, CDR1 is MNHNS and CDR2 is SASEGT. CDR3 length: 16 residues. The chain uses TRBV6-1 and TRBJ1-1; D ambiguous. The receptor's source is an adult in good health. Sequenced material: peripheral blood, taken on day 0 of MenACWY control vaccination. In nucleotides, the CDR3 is TGTGCCAGCAGTGAGATGCTATCTCAAGGGAACACTGAAGCTTTCTTT. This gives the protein CASSEMLSQGNTEAFF.